There are many counts of the clone carrying this T cell receptor (beta chain). The sample belongs to a study of T cells in Graves' hyperthyroidism and ophthalmopathy. Patients aged 18 to 65 had newly diagnosed hyperthyroidism that had lasted under 2 months. The source material, RNA transcripts, was used to amplify TCR beta CDR3 regions. Initially, a first-round RT-PCR of the TCR CDR3 employed the HTBI primer set. MiXCR, run by TCRdb on the multiplex PCR reads, gives a single entry per CDR3 protein. The sample includes 470,000 or so distinct CDR3 sequences, around 21% of them seen just once. The CDR3 runs 15 residues. Trimming took 0 bases from V and 8 from J; bases not matched to a gene: 6. The germline gives CDR1 MGHRA, CDR2 YSYEKL.

Material for sequencing was blood. The TCR was taken from a man aged 18 to 30 with Graves' hyperthyroidism. The V call is TRBV4-1, the J call TRBJ1-5; 8 bases fit TRBD1. The CDR3 nucleotides read TGCGCCAGCAGCCAAGATTGGACAGGGCCGGAGCCCCAGCATTTT. Its protein is CASSQDWTGPEPQHF.